These T cell receptor beta chains were read from a single sample in a study of siplizumab effects on memory and regulatory T cells. Measured with immunoSEQ multiplex PCR; TCRdb has only the in-frame clones, and not every one. The table includes 85,000 or so clones, just under 95% detected once. Input material: CD8+ T cells sorted from blood. These receptors were collected from a human donor in good health. Each CDR3 is given with its conserved first and last residue.

v_call,cdr3_aa
TRBV28,CASGSVYEQYF
TRBV10-1,CASSDRTSGFSTDTQYF
TRBV15,CATSRQSSYEQYF
TRBV11-2,CASSLAVGSGYNEQFF
TRBV2,CASNKQGHEQFF
TRBV18,CASSPGQNEAFF
TRBV6-1,CASSEAVYSTDTQYF
TRBV6-5,CATQGTGGLKNTIYF
TRBV2,CASSDPSGGFEQYF
TRBV19,CASSIRRDGLGVETQYF
TRBV11-2,CASSVGLGAYEQYF
TRBV9,CASSVEVAAPYEQYF
TRBV2,CASRSPRGAENTEAFF
TRBV27,CASWTGGWGEQFF
TRBV19,CASSIVTGEGYTF
TRBV19,CASSIPGTGDTEAFF
TRBV11-2,CASSFPRGHGTGELFF
TRBV2,CASREPGQGEKLFF
TRBV11-2,CASSEDASEPGASTDTQYF
TRBV9,CASSVELSGANVLTF
TRBV15,CATSRVDNQPQHF
TRBV9,CASSVEASGRYEQYF
TRBV7-6,CASSFGSGPYEQYF
TRBV11-2,CASSLGGGPREQYF
TRBV28,CASSLGGDTDTQYF
TRBV6-5,CASSYLGDTQYF
TRBV5-1,CASRPGDNEQFF
TRBV7-3,CASSPPGSYEQYF
TRBV15,CATSRDRLDHTGELFF
TRBV7-9,CASSLDGEKLFF
TRBV10-2,CASRVAGHGTGELFF
TRBV6-6,CASSNWGDKYNEQFF
TRBV6-6,CASSYSGGAGTDTQYF
TRBV5-5,CASSRDRGYEQYF
TRBV27,CASSPYQGTHEQYF
TRBV9,CASSVSAGFTTGELFF
TRBV10-2,CATEGPSGSFSSYEQYF
TRBV6-5,CASSYRGGVGYNEQFF
TRBV15,CATSRRLAGAYEQYF
TRBV9,CASSVTGTSDEKLFF
TRBV6-5,CASSYSIKGSGRGYTF
TRBV5-6,CASSLAIIDSYNEQFF